This entry features one T cell receptor (beta chain) sequence. This clone was detected only once. This clone's antigen is unknown. Within one base of it there is no much larger clone, and no base qualities were kept. Relative to germline, V is 2 bases shorter and J is 0 bases shorter, with 7 bases between their ends. The CDR3 contains 14 residues, cysteine and phenylalanine counted. CDR3 DNA only is kept here, 42 bases in frame from base 1. Sequences SGHVS (CDR1) and FQNEAQ (CDR2) are obtained from the germline V gene. This sample is drawn from a study of blood T cell repertoires in COVID-19 (dated by TCRdb to the early 2020s). With respect to the entire study: Samples covering the acute and convalescent phases of COVID-19 were provided by collaborators in the United States, Italy and Spain. The material from the prospective study consisted of cDNA or gDNA derived from T cells, B-cell-depleted T cells, or PBMCs. Subjects who had been exposed to COVID-19, were actively infected with it, or had recovered from it provided the deeply sampled blood TCRbeta repertoires that made up the dataset. The repertoires were released in a freely available public database intended as a resource for research on the immune response to SARS-CoV-2. The samples were drawn from two sources: the first 160 participants of the ongoing ImmuneRACE study, and over 1,000 subjects contributed by 6 global collaborators. Sample metadata almost always included a de-identified subject ID, COVID-19 status, age in years and sex. Where available, HLA class I and class II types were obtained from metadata supplied by the sample provider rather than from assay-based typing.

What the study reported, not specific to this receptor: The amount of clinical and demographic metadata varied by source and participant and was provided uncurated.

The immunoSEQ Assay, a bias-controlled multiplex PCR, was used to amplify TCRbeta CDR3 regions from genomic DNA. In the paper's pipeline: The number of nucleated cells in each sample was estimated from the amplification of reference gene primers within the assay. Sequence reads were collapsed and filtered to measure the absolute abundance of every unique TCRbeta CDR3 rearrangement. For each sample, productive Simpson clonality was calculated by taking the square root of Simpson's diversity index across productive rearrangements. Imported from immuneACCESS, the table was reduced by TCRdb to in-frame sequences with V and J called. These copies leave out some clones; in studies compared against another copy, an unresolved V gene accounts for under half, and the cause of the remainder is not known. The DNA was the basis for D and trimming; V, J and clone size are from that table. For this sample there are 470,000 or so clones; 80% to 90% appear just once. About 3.2% of the sample is in the top ten clones.

The collaborating institutions used their own protocols to collect whole blood in K2EDTA tubes. Collaborator samples were shipped for TCRbeta analysis as frozen whole blood, isolated PBMCs, or DNA extracted from either sample type. Recombination connected TRBV7-8 to TRBJ2-5; confidence is insufficient to name the D gene. Sample: peripheral blood. The sequence derives from a human donor in a cohort sampled during active COVID-19. The nucleotides read TGTGCCAGCAGCTTATTGAGCTACCAAGAGACCCAGTACTTC. Its translation reads: CASSLLSYQETQYF.